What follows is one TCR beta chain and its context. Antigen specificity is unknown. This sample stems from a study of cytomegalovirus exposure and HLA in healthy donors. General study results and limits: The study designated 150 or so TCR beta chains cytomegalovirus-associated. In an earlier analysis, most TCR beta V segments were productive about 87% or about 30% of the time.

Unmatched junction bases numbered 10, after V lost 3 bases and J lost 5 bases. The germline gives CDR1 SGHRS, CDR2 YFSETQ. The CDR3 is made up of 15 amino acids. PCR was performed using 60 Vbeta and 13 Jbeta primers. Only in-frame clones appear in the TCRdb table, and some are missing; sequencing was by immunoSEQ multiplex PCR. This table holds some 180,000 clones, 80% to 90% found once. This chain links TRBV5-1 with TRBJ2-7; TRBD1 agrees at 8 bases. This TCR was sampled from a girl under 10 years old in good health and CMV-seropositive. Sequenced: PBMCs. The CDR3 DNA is TGCGCCAGCAGCTCTCGACGGACAGGGATTGACGAGCAGTACTTC. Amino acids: CASSSRRTGIDEQYF.